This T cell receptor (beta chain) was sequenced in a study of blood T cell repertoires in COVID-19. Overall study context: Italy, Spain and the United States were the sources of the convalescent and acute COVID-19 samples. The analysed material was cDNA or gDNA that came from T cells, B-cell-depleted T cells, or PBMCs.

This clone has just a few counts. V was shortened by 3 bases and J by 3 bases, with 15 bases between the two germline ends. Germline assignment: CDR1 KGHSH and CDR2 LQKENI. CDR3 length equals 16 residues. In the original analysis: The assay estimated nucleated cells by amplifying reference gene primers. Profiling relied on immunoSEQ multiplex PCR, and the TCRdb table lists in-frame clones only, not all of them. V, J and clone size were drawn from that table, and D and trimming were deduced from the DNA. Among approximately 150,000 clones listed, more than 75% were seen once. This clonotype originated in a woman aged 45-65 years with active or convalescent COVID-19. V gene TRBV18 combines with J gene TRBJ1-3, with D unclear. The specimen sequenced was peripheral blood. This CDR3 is CASSPQTRKDGNTIYF. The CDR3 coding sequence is TGTGCCAGCTCACCTCAGACACGGAAGGATGGAAACACCATATATTTT.